This TCR beta chain comes out of a study of patients and donors after allogeneic stem cell transplantation. CDR1 is SEHNR, CDR2 FQNEAQ, per germline (reference sequence). V gave up 1 base and J gave up 6 bases, with 12 bases separating them. CDR3 size: 14 residues. This clonotype was recorded at least ten times. Using its own MiXCR run on the RT-PCR reads, TCRdb lists one record per CDR3 protein. The sample yields 20,000 or so distinct CDR3 sequences, 4.5% to 5% seen once. The TCR was taken from a human donor who was either an allogeneic HSCT recipient or a stem cell or donor lymphocyte infusion donor (not recorded which). It is not recorded whose cells these are; they may come from a transplant donor. J is TRBJ1-1 and V is TRBV7-9; a weak D match, TRBD1 (5 bases). The source material was blood, either unsorted or a sorted T cell fraction (not recorded which). The CDR3 loop reads CASSLEGFGPEAFF. CDR3 in DNA: TGTGCCAGCAGCTTAGAGGGGTTCGGTCCTGAAGCTTTCTTT. The full variable domain, completed using reference TRBV7-9 and TRBJ1-1, is DTGVSQNPRHKITKRGQNVTFRCDPISEHNRLYWYRQTLGQGPEFLTYFQNEAQLEKSRLLSDRFSAERPKGSFSTLEIQRTEQGDSAMYLCASSLEGFGPEAFFGQGTRLTVV.